The T cell receptor (beta chain) described here comes from a study of shared clonotypes between healthy human individuals. Study-wide results and limits: Against clonotypes common to all four donors, non-shared ones had lower generation probabilities.

This clone was recorded a few times. Its antigen remains unidentified. The V gene's germline CDR1 is PRHDT and CDR2 FYEKMQ (reference sequence). V was cut by 4 bases and J by 8 bases, with 26 bases left in between. This CDR3 is 17 amino acids long. It was at deep level that the assay was run. Libraries were prepared by immunoSEQ multiplex PCR; TCRdb keeps only in-frame clonotypes and omits some of them. This sample has about 960,000 clones; over 60% occur once, and the top ten carry approximately 1.5%. The receptor comes from a man between 18 and 35 years old in good health. J is TRBJ1-2 and V is TRBV13; maybe TRBD1 (5 bases). Sequenced material: memory CD4+ T cells sorted from blood. The subset: CD45RA-negative fraction. CDR3 sequence reads: CASSSTYDPRVAGGYTF. The DNA for the CDR3 is TGTGCCAGCAGCTCCACTTATGACCCCAGGGTTGCCGGAGGCTACACCTTC.